A single sample is the source of the 3 T cell receptor beta chains below, sequenced in a study of spatial heterogeneity in lung cancer (dated by TCRdb to the late 2010s). The library was made by 5' RACE. Sequencing was carried out with a NextSeq 500. The raw public reads went through TCRdb reprocessing: fastp at Q25, MiXCR clone calling, in-frame beta chains kept. Every entry covers one CDR3 protein and lists the most common genes and DNA from its rows. This sample holds about 7,500 distinct CDR3 sequences; 3% to 5% were observed only once. 20% to 25% of the sample is taken by the ten largest. What this sample's time point label stands for: sample taken at primary tumor resection. Without any cell sorting, TCR sequencing was performed on whole RNA extracted either from tumor and nontumor lung tissue or from cryopreserved PBMC samples. The specimen was normal lung tissue next to the tumor, collected at surgery. These receptors all come from a female donor with early-stage non-small cell lung cancer.

At least ten counts were recorded for this clonotype. CDR3 amino acids: CASSQEANRGHTYGYTF. DNA for the CDR3: TGTGCCAGCAGCCAAGAGGCGAACAGGGGCCATACCTATGGCTACACCTTC. The chain employs TRBV4-2 and TRBJ1-2, with 7 bases aligning to TRBD1. The length of the CDR3 is 17 residues. The germline gives CDR1 LGHNA, CDR2 YNFKEQ. V was pared by 0 bases and J by 4 bases, with 11 bases of the junction left unmatched.

By its share, this clonotype is medium-sized. CDR3 coding DNA: TGTGCCAGCAGCTTGGCAGGAGGGAATGAGCAGTTCTTC. Amino acid sequence: CASSLAGGNEQFF. The V call is TRBV7-9, the J call TRBJ2-1; D is perhaps TRBD2 (6 bases). Trimming left V 3 bases short and J 7 bases short, with 10 bases between. The germline V gene encodes CDR1 SEHNR and CDR2 FQNEAQ (reference sequence). This CDR3 is 13 amino acids long.

At least ten counts were recorded for this clonotype. The genes are TRBV30 and TRBJ2-7, with TRBD2 identical over 7 bases. J gave up 4 bases and V 0 bases, and 0 bases lay outside the gene matches. The CDR3 contains 12 residues. The germline V gene encodes CDR1 GTSNPN and CDR2 SVGIG (reference sequence). CDR3 nucleotide sequence: TGTGCCTGGAGTGTAGCGGGGTACGAGCAGTACTTC. It specifies CAWSVAGYEQYF.